The clone carrying this TCR beta chain was seen just once. Its antigen is not identified. Viral peptide pools were used in the ViraFEST assay to expand antigen-specific CD4+ T cells, and sequencing came afterward. Upon completion of approximately ten days in culture, CD4+ T cells were isolated. The vaccine recipients had no prior SARS-CoV-2 infection, with negative nucleocapsid antibodies. With around 10 ug/ml peptides and about 9.7 IU/ml IL-2, a few million PBMC per well were cultured. Generated by immunoSEQ multiplex PCR, the TCRdb table keeps only in-frame clones and is missing some. The table has 50,000 to 65,000 clones, 79% seen once; the top ten hold 5% to 6.5%. Trimming took off 2 bases at V and 6 bases at J, with 11 bases between the two ends. The CDR3 is 13 residues long. The germline V gene has CDR1 SGHNT and CDR2 YYREEE (reference sequence). The data stem from a study of vaccination effects on CD4 cells after COVID-19. Notes on the study in general: The study found that only 1 of 255 vaccine-induced clones from healthy vaccinees cross-reacted with common cold coronaviruses. Marked contraction was observed in infection-induced and vaccine-induced clones late after vaccination.

The TCR originated in a human donor who received a COVID-19 vaccine. The sample here was CD4+ T cells from PBMCs cultured with HCoV-OC43 spike peptides, taken before COVID-19 vaccination. Stated subset: HCoV-OC43 spike overlapping peptide pool stimulation. The genes are TRBV5-4 and TRBJ2-5, with a weak D call TRBD1 (5 bases). Written as DNA, the CDR3 is TGTGCCAGCAGCTTCCAGGGTGAGAAGACCCAGTACTTC. Protein sequence: CASSFQGEKTQYF. Drawing the rest from reference TRBV5-4 and TRBJ2-5, the complete variable domain is ETGVTQSPTHLIKTRGQQVTLRCSSQSGHNTVSWYQQALGQGPQFIFQYYREEENGRGNFPPRFSGLQFPNYSSELNVNALELDDSALYLCASSFQGEKTQYFGPGTRLLVL.